These 32 T cell receptor beta chains originate from one sample sequenced in a study of metastatic and nonmetastatic thyroid tumors. TCRdb recomputed clones from the PCR reads via MiXCR. The profile shows approximately 40,000 clones, more than 9.5% of them singletons. Among the patients, none had received any treatment before thyroid surgery. Sequencing used blood. The source of these receptors is a female donor with papillary thyroid cancer or a benign thyroid nodule (not recorded which). Some clones in this sample may be carry-over from other donors' samples.

This clone was counted at least ten times. The V and J genes are TRBV6-5 and TRBJ1-5; D uncertain. This CDR3 is 14 amino acids long. Trimming took off 0 bases at V and 3 bases at J, with 6 bases between the two ends. Germline CDR1 reads MNHEY; CDR2 reads SVGAGI. This chain's CDR3 is CASSYSWPNQPQHF. CDR3 in DNA: TGTGCCAGCAGTTACTCGTGGCCCAATCAGCCCCAGCATTTT.

Comment on this clone: A much larger clone is a single base away; this may be a read error. The genes are TRBV5-4 and TRBJ2-3; 10 nucleotides align to TRBD2. From germline, CDR1 is SGHNT and CDR2 YYREEE (reference sequence). There are 16 residues in the CDR3. J lost 8 bases, V lost 2 bases, and 11 bases had no gene match. The CDR3 is CASSFVLAGPVGTQYF. CDR3 in DNA: TGTGCCAGCAGCTTTGTACTAGCGGGACCGGTCGGTACGCAGTATTTT.

This clone was counted ten times or more. This rearrangement joins TRBV6-5 to TRBJ2-1; 9 nucleotides match TRBD2. V lost 5 bases and J lost 0; bases outside the gene matches: 14. The germline gives CDR1 MNHEY, CDR2 SVGAGI. CDR3 length: 19 residues. The CDR3 region is CASSPGLAPHVSSYNEQFF. Here the CDR3 DNA reads TGTGCCAGCAGTCCGGGACTAGCCCCTCACGTAAGCTCCTACAATGAGCAGTTCTTC.

This clone showed up just a few times. The CDR3 nucleotides read TGTGCCAGCAGTGACCGACTAGCGGGAGCAAGGTCCTACGAGCAGTACTTC. This gives the protein CASSDRLAGARSYEQYF. The chain couples TRBV6-1 to TRBJ2-7, with 12 positions matching TRBD2. V lost 3 bases, J lost 1 base, and 7 bases stayed unmatched. The CDR3 is 17 residues long. Germline-derived CDR1 and CDR2 are MNHNS and SASEGT.

This clone was seen many times. J is TRBJ1-5 and V is TRBV25-1, with TRBD1 identical over 7 bases. The J segment lost 3 bases and the V segment lost 3 bases, leaving 5 bases of the junction unmatched. The CDR3 has 15 residues. CDR1 MGHDK and CDR2 SYGVNS come from the germline V gene. CDR3 region: CASSDTTGFNQPQHF. In DNA form, the CDR3 reads TGTGCCAGCAGTGACACGACAGGGTTCAATCAGCCCCAGCATTTT.

This clone appeared many times. The J gene is TRBJ1-5, the V gene TRBV6-1; 7 bases line up with TRBD1. Germline V gene data show CDR1 as MNHNS and CDR2 as SASEGT. The CDR3 runs 15 residues. The junction had 6 bases not matched to a gene; V was cut back by 5 bases and J by 2 bases. The CDR3 DNA is TGTGCCAGCAGTCTGACAGGGAGCGGCAATCAGCCCCAGCATTTT. It translates to CASSLTGSGNQPQHF.

The J gene is TRBJ2-5, the V gene TRBV5-5; 7 nucleotides align to TRBD1. With V trimmed by 2 bases and J by 7 bases, 11 bases remained unmatched. The CDR3 runs 15 residues. Germline CDR1 is SGHKS and CDR2 is YYEKEE (reference sequence). CDR3 in DNA: TGTGCCAGCAGCTTCCCGGGACAGTGGGCCGGGACCCAGTACTTC. This encodes CASSFPGQWAGTQYF.

This clone was recorded at least ten times. The chain joins TRBV7-2 to TRBJ1-1; TRBD1 matches 10 bases. Germline assignment: CDR1 SGHTA and CDR2 FQGNSA. This CDR3 spans 12 amino acids. The J segment lost 11 bases and the V segment lost 5 bases, leaving 5 bases of the junction unmatched. The CDR3 DNA sequence: TGTGCCAGCAGCGCCGACAGGGGGCAGGCTTTCTTT. It encodes CASSADRGQAFF.

This clone was counted ten times or more. V gene TRBV24-1 combines with J gene TRBJ2-3; 8 bases line up with TRBD1. Germline values: CDR1 KGHDR, CDR2 SFDVKD. V dropped 5 bases and J dropped 1; count of bases not matched to a gene: 4. This CDR3 has 15 amino acids. The CDR3 sequence is CATSGGQGGTDTQYF. The CDR3 bases are TGTGCCACCAGTGGAGGACAGGGTGGCACAGATACGCAGTATTTT.

Ten or more counts support this clone. The V gene is TRBV11-1, the J gene TRBJ2-7; 11 positions agree with TRBD2. Germline CDR1 SGHAT, CDR2 FQDESV (reference sequence). The CDR3 is 18 amino acids. With 4 bases clipped from V and 4 bases from J, the junction kept 15 bases outside the gene matches. The DNA of the CDR3 is TGTGCCAGCAGCTCTAGGCGTACTGGCACTAGCGGGAGATACGAGCAGTACTTC. Translation: CASSSRRTGTSGRYEQYF. Full variable domain (outside the CDR3, taken from reference TRBV11-1 and TRBJ2-7): EAEVAQSPRYKITEKSQAVAFWCDPISGHATLYWYRQILGQGPELLVQFQDESVVDDSQLPKDRFSAERLKGVDSTLKIQPAELGDSAMYLCASSSRRTGTSGRYEQYFGPGTRLTVT.

This clone was counted at least ten times. This chain links TRBV13 with TRBJ2-1, with D possibly being TRBD2 (6 bases). CDR1 and CDR2 (germline): PRHDT, FYEKMQ (reference sequence). CDR3 length: 16 residues. The V end lost 1 base, the J end lost 4 bases, and 14 bases lay between the germline ends. The DNA of the CDR3 is TGTGCCAGCAGCTTAGCGGGACTCCTGATTTACAATGAGCAGTTCTTC. Its translation: CASSLAGLLIYNEQFF.

In this sample, this clone turned up many times. Different DNA sequences within this sample yield the same CDR3. The V call is TRBV6-1, the J call TRBJ1-2, with D maybe TRBD1 (5 bases). The V gene lost 7 bases and the J gene lost 2 bases, with 14 bases spanning the gap. Per the germline V gene, CDR1 is MNHNS and CDR2 is SASEGT. The CDR3 extends over 14 amino acids. The CDR3 DNA sequence: TGTGCCAGCACCTTGGGACCGGCCAACTATGGCTACACCTTC. It encodes CASTLGPANYGYTF.

This clone has at least ten counts. This chain links TRBV12-3 or TRBV12-4 with TRBJ1-1, with TRBD1 matching over 7 bases. This CDR3 has 12 amino acids. Unmatched junction bases numbered 3, after V lost 6 bases and J lost 5 bases. CDR3 loop: CASSSGGTEAFF. CDR3 coding DNA: TGTGCCAGCAGCTCAGGGGGGACTGAAGCTTTCTTT.

About this clone: This clone may be a read error of a much larger clone one base away. V is TRBV29-1 and J is TRBJ2-7; D gene unclear. The CDR3 totals 12 residues. V was clipped by 2 bases and J by 5 bases, with 10 bases between them. CDR1 SQVTM and CDR2 ANQGSEA come from the germline V gene. CDR3 sequence (DNA): TGCAGCGTTGAAATGGGTTCCCACGAGCAGTACTTC. It specifies CSVEMGSHEQYF.

This clone was counted many times. The V and J genes are TRBV20-1 and TRBJ2-3, with 9 bases lining up with TRBD2. The ends lost 0 bases at V and 4 bases at J; junction bases unmatched: 5. The length of the CDR3 is 15 residues. Germline V gene sequence: CDR1 DFQATT, CDR2 SNEGSKA (reference sequence). This CDR3 is CSARDSSGGSDTQYF. Here the CDR3 DNA reads TGCAGTGCTAGAGATAGCAGCGGGGGGTCAGATACGCAGTATTTT.

This clone occurred many times. This chain links TRBV6-2 or TRBV6-3 with TRBJ2-7; TRBD1 is a possible D gene (6 bases). The CDR3 extends over 17 amino acids. Trimming took off 4 bases at V and 5 bases at J, with 24 bases between the two ends. CDR1 and CDR2 (germline): MNHEY, SVGEGT. The CDR3 protein is CASSSTYREEIHHEQYF. CDR3 sequence (DNA): TGTGCCAGCAGTTCTACTTACAGGGAAGAAATCCACCACGAGCAGTACTTC.

This clone was counted at least ten times. This sequence joins TRBV6-1 and TRBJ1-6; no clear D gene. There are 17 residues in the CDR3. Germline V gene data show CDR1 as MNHNS and CDR2 as SASEGT. V was clipped by 2 bases and J by 4 bases, with 15 bases between them. The CDR3 spells CASSEPRARMYNSPLHF. The CDR3 DNA is TGTGCCAGCAGTGAACCGCGGGCCAGGATGTATAATTCACCCCTCCACTTT.

There are a few counts of this clone. The chain recombines TRBV6-1 with TRBJ1-1, with 7 bases matching TRBD1. The germline gives CDR1 MNHNS, CDR2 SASEGT. This CDR3 has 13 residues. With V trimmed by 7 bases and J by 6 bases, 8 bases remained unmatched. CDR3 amino acids: CASTLDRFSEAFF. CDR3 nucleotide sequence: TGTGCCAGCACCCTGGACAGGTTTTCTGAAGCTTTCTTT.

This clone was counted many times. This chain connects TRBV9 to TRBJ2-1, with a weak D call TRBD1 (5 bases). V shed 4 bases and J shed 9 bases, with 14 bases lying between them. Germline lookup yields CDR1 SGDLS and CDR2 YYNGEE. This CDR3 contains 13 residues. This CDR3 is CASSPSPGIEQFF. The CDR3 nucleotides read TGTGCCAGCAGCCCCTCGCCAGGGATTGAGCAGTTCTTC.

The sample holds many counts of this clone. This sequence joins TRBV6-2 or TRBV6-3 and TRBJ1-2; D ambiguous. The germline V gene has CDR1 MNHEY and CDR2 SVGEGT. The germline V and J ends were trimmed by 3 bases and 1 base, with 9 bases remaining between them. The CDR3 contains 14 residues. The CDR3 DNA follows: TGTGCCAGCAGTTATCGCCCGAATAACTATGGCTACACCTTC. Protein sequence: CASSYRPNNYGYTF.

Many counts were recorded for this clone. The V gene is TRBV5-5, the J gene TRBJ2-1; no clear D. This CDR3 is built from 16 residues. Trimming took 1 base from V and 4 from J, leaving 15 bases between them. CDR1 and CDR2 (germline): SGHKS, YYEKEE (reference sequence). The CDR3 is CASSLSARSPYNEQFF. CDR3 nucleotides: TGTGCCAGCAGCTTGTCGGCCCGGTCTCCATACAATGAGCAGTTCTTC.

This clone was detected ten times or more. The chain combines TRBV25-1 with TRBJ2-7; tentative D call: TRBD2 (6 bases). V was clipped by 10 bases and J by 0 bases, with 16 bases between them. CDR1 is MGHDK and CDR2 is SYGVNS in the germline V gene. The CDR3 loop spans 14 amino acids. The CDR3 loop reads CATSDYPNSYEQYF. The CDR3 nucleotides are TGTGCCACCTCGGACTACCCAAACTCCTACGAGCAGTACTTC.

This sequence joins TRBV20-1 and TRBJ2-1; 7 bases are shared with TRBD2. The junction had 12 bases not matched to a gene; V was cut back by 2 bases and J by 2 bases. The CDR3 runs to 17 residues. CDR1 is DFQATT, CDR2 SNEGSKA, per germline (reference sequence). CDR3 DNA: TGCAGTGCTAGATCCTTTGGGGCGGGAGTCGCCTACAATGAGCAGTTCTTC. As protein: CSARSFGAGVAYNEQFF.

This clone was counted ten times or more. V gene TRBV6-6 combines with J gene TRBJ2-1; 11 nucleotides match TRBD2. The germline gives CDR1 MNHNY, CDR2 SVGAGI (reference sequence). This CDR3 region has 18 residues. The V segment lost 6 bases and the J segment 0 bases; nucleotides outside the gene matches: 10. The CDR3: CASRITGTSGSSYNEQFF. CDR3 in DNA: TGTGCCAGCAGGATTACCGGGACTAGCGGAAGCTCCTACAATGAGCAGTTCTTC.

In its sample, this clone was seen many times. The chain employs TRBV4-2 and TRBJ2-3, with 7 bases identical to TRBD2. This CDR3 has 18 amino acids. Losses at the gene ends were 5 bases for V and 4 bases for J; bases not matched to a gene: 18. Germline V lookup: CDR1 LGHNA, CDR2 YNFKEQ. CDR3 loop: CASSSRGERAGIPDTQYF. The DNA for the CDR3 is TGTGCCAGCAGCTCAAGAGGGGAGCGAGCGGGAATCCCAGATACGCAGTATTTT.

In its sample, this clone was seen many times. The chain combines TRBV3-1 with TRBJ2-3; a weak D match, TRBD1 (5 bases). V was clipped by 2 bases and J by 4 bases, with 13 bases between them. The length of the CDR3 is 15 residues. CDR1 and CDR2 from the germline V gene are LGHDT and YNNKEL (reference sequence). The CDR3 loop is CASSQWVQGADTQYF. Here the CDR3 DNA reads TGTGCCAGCAGCCAATGGGTGCAGGGCGCAGATACGCAGTATTTT.

This clone showed up many times. The rearrangement links TRBV6-1 to TRBJ2-7; D remains unclear. This CDR3 contains 10 residues. Germline V gives CDR1 MNHNS, CDR2 SASEGT. Trimming stripped 6 bases from V and 5 bases from J, with 5 bases between. The CDR3: CASSRDEQYF. The CDR3 DNA reads TGTGCCAGCAGCCGGGACGAGCAGTACTTC.

This clone was picked up many times. V usage is TRBV6-2 or TRBV6-3 and J usage is TRBJ2-7; perhaps TRBD1 as D (5 bases). CDR1 MNHEY and CDR2 SVGEGT come from the germline V gene. Trimming took 6 bases from V and 1 from J, leaving 13 bases between them. The CDR3 extends over 14 amino acids. CDR3 in amino acids: CASRPWGQSYEQYF. The CDR3 DNA follows: TGTGCCAGCAGGCCTTGGGGCCAATCCTACGAGCAGTACTTC.

This clone was seen at least ten times. The chain has TRBV20-1 and TRBJ1-5; D not resolved. Trimming stripped 6 bases from V and 1 base from J, with 10 bases between. The CDR3 runs 13 residues. The germline gives CDR1 DFQATT, CDR2 SNEGSKA (reference sequence). CDR3 loop: CSASDGSNQPQHF. As DNA, the CDR3 is TGCAGTGCCAGCGACGGCAGCAATCAGCCCCAGCATTTT.

The table lists this clone with many counts. The chain recombines TRBV20-1 with TRBJ2-7, with D possibly matching TRBD1 (6 bases). The CDR3 extends over 15 amino acids. V was clipped by 3 bases and J by 2 bases, with 17 bases between them. In germline, CDR1 is DFQATT, CDR2 SNEGSKA (reference sequence). CDR3 amino acids: CSARAPWGPPYEQYF. The CDR3 coding sequence is TGCAGTGCTAGGGCCCCCTGGGGGCCACCCTACGAGCAGTACTTC.

This clone came up many times. Sequence at one end of the junction differs from germline and may be a read error. V usage is TRBV14 and J usage is TRBJ1-2; tentatively, D is TRBD1 (6 bases). Per germline, CDR1 SGHDN and CDR2 FVKESK. This CDR3 spans 15 amino acids. CDR3 in amino acids: CAGSQVRGALSGYTF. The CDR3 DNA sequence: TGTGCCGGCAGCCAAGTGCGGGGGGCTCTAAGTGGCTACACCTTC.

A few counts support this clone. V and J are TRBV6-5 and TRBJ2-6; D is uncertain. V lost 0 bases and J lost 0, with 6 bases in between. Germline CDR1 and CDR2: MNHEY and SVGAGI. The CDR3 covers 16 residues. The CDR3 DNA sequence: TGTGCCAGCAGTTACTCTCCCAGCTCTGGGGCCAACGTCCTGACTTTC. Protein sequence: CASSYSPSSGANVLTF.